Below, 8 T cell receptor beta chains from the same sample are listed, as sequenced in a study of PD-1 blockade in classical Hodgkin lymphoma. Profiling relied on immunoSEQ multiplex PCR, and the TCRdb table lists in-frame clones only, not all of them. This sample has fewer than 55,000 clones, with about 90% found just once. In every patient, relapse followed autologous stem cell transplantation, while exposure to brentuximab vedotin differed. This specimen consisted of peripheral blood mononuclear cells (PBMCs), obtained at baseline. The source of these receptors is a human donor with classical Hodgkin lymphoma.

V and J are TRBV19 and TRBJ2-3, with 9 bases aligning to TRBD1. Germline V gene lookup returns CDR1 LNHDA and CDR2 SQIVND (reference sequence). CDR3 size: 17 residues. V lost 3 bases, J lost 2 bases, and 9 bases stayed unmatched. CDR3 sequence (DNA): TGTGCCAGTAGTATTGTTTTTTGGGACAGGGACACAGATACGCAGTATTTT. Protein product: CASSIVFWDRDTDTQYF.

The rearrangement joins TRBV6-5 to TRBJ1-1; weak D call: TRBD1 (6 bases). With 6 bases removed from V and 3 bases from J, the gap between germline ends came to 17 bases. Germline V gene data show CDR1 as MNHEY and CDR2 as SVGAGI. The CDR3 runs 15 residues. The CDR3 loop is CASSFKTGWYTEAFF. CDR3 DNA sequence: TGTGCCAGCAGCTTCAAGACAGGCTGGTACACTGAAGCTTTCTTT.

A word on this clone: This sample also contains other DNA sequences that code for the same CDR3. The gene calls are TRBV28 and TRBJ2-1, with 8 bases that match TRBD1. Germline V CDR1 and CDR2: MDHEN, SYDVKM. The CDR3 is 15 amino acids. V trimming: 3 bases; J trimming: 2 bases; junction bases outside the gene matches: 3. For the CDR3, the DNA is TGTGCCAGCAGTTTTTCAGGGGGCACCTACAATGAGCAGTTCTTC. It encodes CASSFSGGTYNEQFF.

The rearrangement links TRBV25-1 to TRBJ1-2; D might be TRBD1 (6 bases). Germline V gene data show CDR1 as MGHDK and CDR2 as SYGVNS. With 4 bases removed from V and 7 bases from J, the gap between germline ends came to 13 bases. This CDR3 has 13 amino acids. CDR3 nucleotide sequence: TGTGCCAGCAGTGTGGGGGGGCTGCGTGGCTACACCTTC. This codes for CASSVGGLRGYTF.

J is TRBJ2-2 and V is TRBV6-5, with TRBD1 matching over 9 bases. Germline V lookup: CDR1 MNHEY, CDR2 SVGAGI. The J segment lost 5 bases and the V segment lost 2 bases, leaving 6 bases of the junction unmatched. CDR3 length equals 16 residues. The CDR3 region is CASSYGTGFLTGELFF. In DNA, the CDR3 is TGTGCCAGCAGTTACGGGACAGGGTTTCTAACCGGGGAGCTGTTTTTT.

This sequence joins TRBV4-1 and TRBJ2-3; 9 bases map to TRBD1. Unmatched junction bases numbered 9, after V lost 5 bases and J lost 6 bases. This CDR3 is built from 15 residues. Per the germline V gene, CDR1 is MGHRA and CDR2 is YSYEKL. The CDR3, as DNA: TGCGCCAGCAGCGCCCGGGACAGGGCATTGGATACGCAGTATTTT. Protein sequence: CASSARDRALDTQYF.

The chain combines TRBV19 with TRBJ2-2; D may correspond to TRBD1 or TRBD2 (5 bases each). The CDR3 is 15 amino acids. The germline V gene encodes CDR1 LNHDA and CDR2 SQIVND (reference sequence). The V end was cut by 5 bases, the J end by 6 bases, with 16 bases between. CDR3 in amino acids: CASSQSPGPAGELFF. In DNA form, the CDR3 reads TGTGCCAGTAGTCAGTCCCCGGGGCCGGCCGGGGAGCTGTTTTTT.

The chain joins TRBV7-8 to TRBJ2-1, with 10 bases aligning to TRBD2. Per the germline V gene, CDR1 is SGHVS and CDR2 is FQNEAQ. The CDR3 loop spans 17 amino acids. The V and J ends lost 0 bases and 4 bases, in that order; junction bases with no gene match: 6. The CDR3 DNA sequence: TGTGCCAGCAGCTTAGCGCTCAGTAGCGGGGGGTACAATGAGCAGTTCTTC. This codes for CASSLALSSGGYNEQFF.